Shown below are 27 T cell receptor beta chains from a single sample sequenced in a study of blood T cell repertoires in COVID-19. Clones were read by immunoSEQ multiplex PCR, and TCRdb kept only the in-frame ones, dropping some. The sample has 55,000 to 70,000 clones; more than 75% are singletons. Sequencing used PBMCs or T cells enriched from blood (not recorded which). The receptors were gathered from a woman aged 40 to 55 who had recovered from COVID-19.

CDR3 amino acids: CASSPSGVTGQGFTGELFF. Here the CDR3 DNA reads TGTGCCAGCAGCCCAAGTGGGGTTACGGGACAGGGCTTTACCGGGGAGCTGTTTTTT. The chain links TRBV7-8 to TRBJ2-2, with TRBD1 matching over 9 bases. After removal of 5 bases from V and 5 bases from J, the junction contained 18 bases not matched to a gene. Germline V gene sequence: CDR1 SGHVS, CDR2 FQNEAQ. This CDR3 is 19 amino acids long.

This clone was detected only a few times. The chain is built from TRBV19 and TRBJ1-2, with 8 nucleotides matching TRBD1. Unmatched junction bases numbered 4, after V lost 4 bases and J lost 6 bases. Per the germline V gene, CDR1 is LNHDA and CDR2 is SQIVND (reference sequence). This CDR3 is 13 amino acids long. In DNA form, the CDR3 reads TGTGCCAGTAGTACGACAGGGGACGATGGCTACACCTTC. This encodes CASSTTGDDGYTF.

DNA of the CDR3: TGTGCCAGCCAGGACAGGACTAACTATGGCTACACCTTC. It codes for CASQDRTNYGYTF. This rearrangement joins TRBV9 to TRBJ1-2, with 7 positions matching TRBD1. The CDR3 is 13 residues long. The V gene end was trimmed by 7 bases and the J gene end by 0 bases; junction bases not matched to a gene: 3. Germline V gene sequence: CDR1 SGDLS, CDR2 YYNGEE.

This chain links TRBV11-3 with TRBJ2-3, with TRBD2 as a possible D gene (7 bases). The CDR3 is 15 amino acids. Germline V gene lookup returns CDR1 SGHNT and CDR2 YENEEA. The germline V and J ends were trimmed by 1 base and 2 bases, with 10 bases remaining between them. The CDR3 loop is CASSLVGGLTDTQYF. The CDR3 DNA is TGTGCCAGCAGCTTAGTCGGGGGGCTCACAGATACGCAGTATTTT.

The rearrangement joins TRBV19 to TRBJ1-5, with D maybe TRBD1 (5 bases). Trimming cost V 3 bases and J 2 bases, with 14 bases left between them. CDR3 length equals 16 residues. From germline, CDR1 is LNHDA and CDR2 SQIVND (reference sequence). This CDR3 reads CASSMDGGIGNQPQHF. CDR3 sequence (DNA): TGTGCCAGTAGTATGGACGGGGGGATAGGCAATCAGCCCCAGCATTTT. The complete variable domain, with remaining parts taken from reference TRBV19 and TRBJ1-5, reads DGGITQSPKYLFRKEGQNVTLSCEQNLNHDAMYWYRQDPGQGLRLIYYSQIVNDFQKGDIAEGYSVSREKKESFPLTVTSAQKNPTAFYLCASSMDGGIGNQPQHFGDGTRLSIL.

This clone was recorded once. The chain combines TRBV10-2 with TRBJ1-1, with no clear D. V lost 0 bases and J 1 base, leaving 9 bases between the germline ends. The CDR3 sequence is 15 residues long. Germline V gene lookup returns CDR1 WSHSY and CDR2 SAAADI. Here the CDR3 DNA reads TGCGCCAGCAGTGAGTCTAAATTAAAGAACACTGAAGCTTTCTTT. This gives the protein CASSESKLKNTEAFF.

CDR3 in amino acids: CASSQDVGDGYTF. CDR3 nucleotide sequence: TGTGCCAGCAGCCAAGATGTAGGGGATGGCTACACCTTC. The V and J genes are TRBV4-2 and TRBJ1-2, with TRBD1 as a possible D gene (5 bases). This CDR3 spans 13 amino acids. The V end was cut by 0 bases, the J end by 6 bases, with 8 bases between. In germline, CDR1 is LGHNA, CDR2 YNFKEQ.

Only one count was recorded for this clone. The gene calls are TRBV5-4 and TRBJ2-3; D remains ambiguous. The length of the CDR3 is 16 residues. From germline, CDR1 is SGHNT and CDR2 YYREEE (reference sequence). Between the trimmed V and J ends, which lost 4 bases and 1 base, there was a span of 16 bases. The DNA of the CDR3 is TGTGCCAGCAGCGATGCACGGTTTTTTGGCACAGATACGCAGTATTTT. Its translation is CASSDARFFGTDTQYF.

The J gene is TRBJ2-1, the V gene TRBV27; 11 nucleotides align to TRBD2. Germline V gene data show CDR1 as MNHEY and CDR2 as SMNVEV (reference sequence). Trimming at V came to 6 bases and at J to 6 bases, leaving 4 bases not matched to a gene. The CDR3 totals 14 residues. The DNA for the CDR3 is TGTGCCAGCAGCAGACTAGCGGGGTCCAATGAGCAGTTCTTC. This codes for CASSRLAGSNEQFF.

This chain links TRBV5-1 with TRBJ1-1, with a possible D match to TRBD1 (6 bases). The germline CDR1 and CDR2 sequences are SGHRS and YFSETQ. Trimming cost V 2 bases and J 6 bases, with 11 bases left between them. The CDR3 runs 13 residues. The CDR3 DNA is TGCGCCAGCAGCTTTTCGGGACAAGCTGAAGCTTTCTTT. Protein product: CASSFSGQAEAFF.

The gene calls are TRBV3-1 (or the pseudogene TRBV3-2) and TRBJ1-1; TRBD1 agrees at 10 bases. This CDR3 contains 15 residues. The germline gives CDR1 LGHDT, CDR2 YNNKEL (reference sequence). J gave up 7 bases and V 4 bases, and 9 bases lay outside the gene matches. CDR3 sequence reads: CASSLPGQGYFEAFF. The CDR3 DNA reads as TGTGCCAGCAGCCTTCCGGGACAGGGGTACTTTGAAGCTTTCTTT.

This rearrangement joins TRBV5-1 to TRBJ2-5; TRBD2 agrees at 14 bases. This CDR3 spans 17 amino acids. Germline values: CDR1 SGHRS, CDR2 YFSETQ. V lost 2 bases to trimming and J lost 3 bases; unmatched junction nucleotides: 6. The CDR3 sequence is CASSFGLAGGAKETQYF. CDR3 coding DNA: TGCGCCAGCAGCTTCGGACTAGCGGGGGGAGCGAAAGAGACCCAGTACTTC.

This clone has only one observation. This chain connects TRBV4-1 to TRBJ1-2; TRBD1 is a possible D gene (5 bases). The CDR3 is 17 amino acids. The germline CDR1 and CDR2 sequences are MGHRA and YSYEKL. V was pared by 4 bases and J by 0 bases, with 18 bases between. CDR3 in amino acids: CASSLATGGNTNYGYTF. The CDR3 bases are TGCGCCAGCAGCCTAGCTACAGGCGGGAATACTAACTATGGCTACACCTTC.

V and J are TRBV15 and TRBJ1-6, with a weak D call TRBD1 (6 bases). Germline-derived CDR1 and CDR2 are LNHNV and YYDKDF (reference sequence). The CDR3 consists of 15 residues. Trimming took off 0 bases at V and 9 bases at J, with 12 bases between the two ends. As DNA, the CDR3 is TGTGCCACCAGCAGAGATCGGCAGGGGCCTTCACCCCTCCACTTT. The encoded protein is CATSRDRQGPSPLHF.

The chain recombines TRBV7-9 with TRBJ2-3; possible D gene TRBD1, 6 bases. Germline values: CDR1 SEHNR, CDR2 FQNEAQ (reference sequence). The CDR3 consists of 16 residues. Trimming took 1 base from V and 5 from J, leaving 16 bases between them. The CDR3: CASSLGPRDIGDTQYF. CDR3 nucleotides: TGTGCCAGCAGCTTAGGTCCCAGGGACATAGGAGATACGCAGTATTTT.

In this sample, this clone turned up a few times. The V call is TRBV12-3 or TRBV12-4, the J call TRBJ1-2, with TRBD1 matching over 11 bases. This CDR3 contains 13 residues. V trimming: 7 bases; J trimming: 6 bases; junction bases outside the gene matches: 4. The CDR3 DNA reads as TGTGCCAGCACCTGGGGACAGGGGGATGGCTACACCTTC. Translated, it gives CASTWGQGDGYTF.

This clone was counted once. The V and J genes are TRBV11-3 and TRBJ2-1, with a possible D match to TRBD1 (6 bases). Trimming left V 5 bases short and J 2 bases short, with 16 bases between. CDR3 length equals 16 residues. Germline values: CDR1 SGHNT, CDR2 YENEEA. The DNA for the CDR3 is TGTGCCAGCAGCCCTAGAAGGGGACATCCCTACAATGAGCAGTTCTTC. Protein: CASSPRRGHPYNEQFF.

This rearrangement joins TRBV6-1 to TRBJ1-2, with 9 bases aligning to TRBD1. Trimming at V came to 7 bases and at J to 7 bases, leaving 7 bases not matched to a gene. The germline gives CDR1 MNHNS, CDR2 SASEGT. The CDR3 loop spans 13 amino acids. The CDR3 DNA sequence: TGTGCCAGCAATCTACAGGGGGCGGGTGGCTACACCTTC. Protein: CASNLQGAGGYTF.

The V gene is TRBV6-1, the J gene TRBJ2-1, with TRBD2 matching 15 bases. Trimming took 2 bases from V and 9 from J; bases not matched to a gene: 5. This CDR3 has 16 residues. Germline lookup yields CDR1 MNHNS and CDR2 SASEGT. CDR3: CASSETGLAGGGEQFF. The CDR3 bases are TGTGCCAGCAGTGAAACGGGACTAGCGGGGGGTGGTGAGCAGTTCTTC.

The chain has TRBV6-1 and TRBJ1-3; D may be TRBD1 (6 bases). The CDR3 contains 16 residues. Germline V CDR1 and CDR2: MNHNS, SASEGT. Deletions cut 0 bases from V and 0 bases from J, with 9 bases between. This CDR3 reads CASSEAGQVSGNTIYF. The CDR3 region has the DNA TGTGCCAGCAGTGAAGCGGGACAAGTCTCTGGAAACACCATATATTTT.

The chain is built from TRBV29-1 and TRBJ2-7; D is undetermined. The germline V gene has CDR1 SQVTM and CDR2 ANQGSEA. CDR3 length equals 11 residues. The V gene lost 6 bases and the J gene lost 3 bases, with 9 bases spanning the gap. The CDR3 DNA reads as TGCAGCGTCCGACAAGTCTACGAGCAGTACTTC. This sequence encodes CSVRQVYEQYF.

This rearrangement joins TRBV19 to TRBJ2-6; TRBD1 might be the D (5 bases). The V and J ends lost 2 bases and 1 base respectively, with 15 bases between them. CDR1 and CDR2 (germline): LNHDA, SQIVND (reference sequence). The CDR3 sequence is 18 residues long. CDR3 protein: CASSIPGHLTSGANVLTF. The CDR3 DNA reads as TGTGCCAGTAGTATACCCGGACATCTAACTTCTGGGGCCAACGTCCTGACTTTC.

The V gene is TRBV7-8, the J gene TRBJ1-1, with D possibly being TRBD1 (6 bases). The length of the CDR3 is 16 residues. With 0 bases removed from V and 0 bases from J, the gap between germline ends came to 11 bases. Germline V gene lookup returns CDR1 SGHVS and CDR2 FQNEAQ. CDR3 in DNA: TGTGCCAGCAGCTTAGCGTCCGGGACAATGAACACTGAAGCTTTCTTT. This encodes CASSLASGTMNTEAFF.

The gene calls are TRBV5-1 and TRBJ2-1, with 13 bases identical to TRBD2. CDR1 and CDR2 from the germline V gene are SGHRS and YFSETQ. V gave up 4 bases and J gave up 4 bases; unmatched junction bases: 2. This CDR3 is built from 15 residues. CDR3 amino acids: CASSPGLAGYNEQFF. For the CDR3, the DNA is TGCGCCAGCAGCCCGGGACTAGCGGGGTACAATGAGCAGTTCTTC.

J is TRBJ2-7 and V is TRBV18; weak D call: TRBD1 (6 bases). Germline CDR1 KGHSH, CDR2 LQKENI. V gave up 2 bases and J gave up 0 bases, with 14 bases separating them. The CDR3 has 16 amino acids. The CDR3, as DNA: TGTGCCAGCTCACCAATTAGGACAGCTAGCTCCTACGAGCAGTACTTC. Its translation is CASSPIRTASSYEQYF.

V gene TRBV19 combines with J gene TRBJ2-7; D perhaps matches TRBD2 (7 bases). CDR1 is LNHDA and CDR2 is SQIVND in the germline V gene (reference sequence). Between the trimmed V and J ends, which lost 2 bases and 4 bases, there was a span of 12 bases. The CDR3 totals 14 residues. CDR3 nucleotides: TGTGCCAGTAGTATAAGAGGGGGGGAGTACGAGCAGTACTTC. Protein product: CASSIRGGEYEQYF.

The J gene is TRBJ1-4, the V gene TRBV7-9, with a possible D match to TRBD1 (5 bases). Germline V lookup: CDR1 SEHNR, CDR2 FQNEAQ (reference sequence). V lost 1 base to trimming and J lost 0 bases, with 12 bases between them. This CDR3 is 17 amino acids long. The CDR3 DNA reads TGTGCCAGCAGCTTAGTCGGACGGACAACAACTAATGAAAAACTGTTTTTT. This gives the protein CASSLVGRTTTNEKLFF.